The clone carrying this T cell receptor (beta chain) was detected once. Antigen specificity is unknown. Generated by immunoSEQ multiplex PCR, the TCRdb table keeps only in-frame clones and is missing some. The sample holds 23,000 or so clones, approximately 84% seen once. This sample stems from a study of chemoradiotherapy in HPV16-positive cancers. Study-level points and caveats: Non-HPV-specific T cells did not expand in tumors during treatment, whereas candidate HPV-specific clones and E7-related motifs did. Better recurrence-free survival went with HPV-responsive T-cell expansion in HPV16-positive patients.

The receptor was isolated from a human donor with HPV-associated anogenital cancer. The source material was blood, sampled from a patient who underwent chemoradiotherapy.

The CDR3, as DNA: TGTGCCAGTGATGACAGGGGGAAGCTCTATGGCTACACCTTC. As protein: CASDDRGKLYGYTF. V is TRBV19 and J is TRBJ1-2; 9 nucleotides line up with TRBD1. Germline V CDR1 and CDR2: LNHDA, SQIVND (reference sequence). There are 14 residues in the CDR3. The trim removed 8 bases at V and 4 bases at J, leaving 8 bases unmatched.